These T cell receptor beta chains were read from a single sample in a study of CD8+ T cells in alopecia areata. Sequencing used immunoSEQ multiplex PCR; TCRdb keeps in-frame clones, though not all of them. The sample has around 140,000 clones, roughly 50% seen once. Specimen: CD4+ T cells sorted from blood. These receptor sequences come from a human donor with alopecia areata. Each CDR3 is given with its conserved first and last residue. D genes are given only for firm matches. Size values are once, few and many counts, or a class for expanded clones, and some rows have none.

TRBJ1-5,-,TRBV7-8,-,CASSEVRTSLNQPQHF,TGTGCCAGCAGCGAAGTCCGGACCTCCCTCAATCAGCCCCAGCATTTT
TRBJ2-3,-,TRBV19,-,CASSMIGTITDTQYF,TGTGCCAGTAGTATGATCGGGACGATCACAGATACGCAGTATTTT
TRBJ2-5,-,TRBV5-1,-,CASSLAPGGHEETQYF,TGCGCCAGCAGCTTGGCCCCCGGGGGGCATGAGGAGACCCAGTACTTC
TRBJ1-2,-,TRBV2,-,CASSNRALYGYTF,TGTGCCAGCAGCAACCGGGCACTCTATGGCTACACCTTC
TRBJ2-3,-,TRBV5-4,TRBD2,CASSFGLARDTQYF,TGTGCCAGCAGCTTTGGACTAGCTAGAGATACGCAGTATTTT
TRBJ2-7,-,TRBV29-1,-,CSVRAAEQYF,TGCAGCGTGAGGGCTGCCGAGCAGTACTTC
TRBJ1-2,-,TRBV15,-,CATSPSRGEYGYTF,TGTGCCACCAGCCCGTCGAGGGGTGAATATGGCTACACCTTC
TRBJ2-7,few,TRBV4-1,TRBD2,CASSQDPGGGGGYEQYF,TGCGCCAGCAGCCAAGATCCGGGGGGGGGCGGAGGTTACGAGCAGTACTTC
TRBJ2-7,-,TRBV5-1,TRBD2,CASSLRLAADEQYF,TGCGCCAGCAGCTTGCGACTAGCGGCTGACGAGCAGTACTTC
TRBJ2-3,few,TRBV29-1,TRBD2,CSQREGPDTQYF,TGCAGTCAGCGGGAGGGCCCGGATACGCAGTATTTT
TRBJ2-5,few,TRBV4-1,-,CASSHLRQEETQYF,TGCGCCAGCAGCCACCTGCGACAGGAAGAGACCCAGTACTTC
TRBJ2-5,-,TRBV4-2,TRBD2,CASSQDWLAGTETQYF,TGTGCCAGCAGCCAAGATTGGCTAGCGGGAACAGAGACCCAGTACTTC
TRBJ2-7,-,TRBV2,-,CASRQAYEQYF,TGTGCCAGTCGACAGGCTTACGAGCAGTACTTC
TRBJ1-1,-,TRBV5-1,-,CASSLARENTEAFF,TGCGCCAGCAGCTTGGCCAGGGAGAACACTGAAGCTTTCTTT
TRBJ2-7,-,TRBV15,TRBD2,CATSRIRSGSHEQYF,TGTGCCACCAGCAGAATACGAAGCGGGAGCCACGAGCAGTACTTC
TRBJ2-7,few,TRBV29-1,-,CSVIGLVAEQYF,TGCAGCGTTATCGGGTTAGTGGCCGAGCAGTACTTC
TRBJ2-3,-,TRBV28,TRBD1,CASSPQGAQYF,TGTGCCAGCAGTCCTCAGGGGGCGCAGTATTTT
TRBJ2-7,-,TRBV29-1,-,CSVNLGTYEQYF,TGCAGCGTGAACTTAGGTACCTACGAGCAGTACTTC
TRBJ2-7,-,TRBV5-1,-,CASSLGAPSEQYF,TGCGCCAGCAGCTTAGGTGCGCCCTCCGAGCAGTACTTC
TRBJ1-5,-,TRBV29-1,-,CSVGEPNQPQHF,TGCAGCGTTGGAGAGCCAAATCAGCCCCAGCATTTT
TRBJ2-3,-,TRBV6-1,-,CASRAFSTDTQYF,TGTGCCAGCAGGGCCTTCTCGACAGATACGCAGTATTTT
TRBJ2-1,-,TRBV28,TRBD2,CASTTGPGLAGGRNEQFF,TGTGCCAGCACCACCGGGCCGGGACTAGCGGGAGGTCGCAATGAGCAGTTCTTC
TRBJ2-3,-,TRBV30,-,CAWSGLMALGDTQYF,TGTGCCTGGAGTGGACTTATGGCCCTTGGGGATACGCAGTATTTT
TRBJ2-5,-,TRBV11-1,-,CATGQETQYF,TGTGCCACAGGGCAAGAGACCCAGTACTTC
TRBJ2-6,-,TRBV5-1,-,CASSPSSGANVLTF,TGCGCCAGCAGCCCCTCCTCCGGGGCCAACGTCCTGACTTTC
TRBJ2-5,-,TRBV7-9,-,CASSLKGHQETQYF,TGTGCCAGCAGCTTGAAGGGACACCAAGAGACCCAGTACTTC
TRBJ1-1,-,TRBV29-1,-,CSVKSDINTEAFF,TGCAGCGTAAAATCGGACATTAACACTGAAGCTTTCTTT
TRBJ1-1,-,TRBV27,-,CASSLLWGLNTEAFF,TGTGCCAGCAGTTTATTGTGGGGTCTGAACACTGAAGCTTTCTTT
TRBJ2-3,-,TRBV7-9,TRBD1,CASSLTGGPSTDTQYF,TGTGCCAGCAGCCTCACAGGGGGGCCCAGCACAGATACGCAGTATTTT
TRBJ2-5,-,TRBV5-1,-,CASSSRQGGRQETQYF,TGCGCCAGCAGCAGCCGACAAGGAGGCCGCCAAGAGACCCAGTACTTC
TRBJ1-4,few,TRBV7-2,-,CASSLGGALNEKLFF,TGTGCCAGCAGCTTAGGAGGGGCGCTTAATGAAAAACTGTTTTTT
TRBJ2-2,-,TRBV11-2,-,CASRPSQIRTGELFF,TGTGCCAGCAGACCGTCCCAGATACGAACCGGGGAGCTGTTTTTT
TRBJ2-6,-,TRBV18,-,CASSPLPGANVLTF,TGTGCCAGCTCACCCCTCCCTGGGGCCAACGTCCTGACTTTC
TRBJ2-1,once,TRBV5-1,-,CASSLGTASYNEQFF,TGCGCCAGCAGCTTGGGGACAGCTAGCTACAATGAGCAGTTCTTC
TRBJ1-1,few,TRBV5-1,-,CASSLYGSSFNTEAFF,TGCGCCAGCAGCTTGTACGGCAGCTCTTTCAACACTGAAGCTTTCTTT
TRBJ2-5,many,TRBV5-4,TRBD2,CASSPKETSQSTQYF,TGTGCCAGCAGCCCTAAGGAGACTAGCCAATCGACCCAGTACTTC
TRBJ1-5,-,TRBV5-1,-,CASSPGSGSNQPQHF,TGCGCCAGCAGCCCTGGGAGCGGTAGCAATCAGCCCCAGCATTTT
TRBJ2-2,-,TRBV5-1,TRBD1,CASSLGTGSPGELFF,TGCGCCAGCAGCTTGGGGACAGGGAGTCCCGGGGAGCTGTTTTTT
TRBJ2-7,-,TRBV28,-,CASSLRGYSYEQYF,TGTGCCAGCAGTTTACGGGGTTATTCCTACGAGCAGTACTTC
TRBJ1-5,few,TRBV18,-,CASSPIAAQPQHF,TGTGCCAGCTCACCAATCGCGGCTCAGCCCCAGCATTTT
TRBJ2-3,once,TRBV29-1,TRBD1,CSVGVRGHVDTQYF,TGCAGCGTTGGCGTCAGGGGGCATGTAGATACGCAGTATTTT
TRBJ2-6,-,TRBV28,-,CASSFYRRFGSGANVLTF,TGTGCCAGCAGTTTTTACCGCAGGTTCGGGTCTGGGGCCAACGTCCTGACTTTC
TRBJ1-2,few,TRBV5-1,-,CASSLDSRSRGYTF,TGCGCCAGCAGCTTGGATAGTAGATCGCGCGGCTACACCTTC
TRBJ2-1,-,TRBV28,TRBD2,CASSLGGLAGNEQFF,TGTGCCAGCAGTTTGGGGGGACTAGCGGGAAATGAGCAGTTCTTC
TRBJ2-1,-,TRBV5-1,TRBD1,CASSLLGQGSEEQFF,TGCGCCAGCAGCTTGCTGGGACAGGGGTCGGAGGAGCAGTTCTTC
TRBJ2-1,-,TRBV28,-,CASSVGGSYNEQFF,TGTGCCAGCAGTGTGGGGGGTTCCTACAATGAGCAGTTCTTC
TRBJ2-7,few,TRBV30,-,CAWSVYFSPPAYEQYF,TGTGCCTGGAGTGTTTATTTCAGCCCGCCGGCCTACGAGCAGTACTTC
TRBJ1-5,-,TRBV28,-,CASSLRGPKNQPQHF,TGTGCCAGCAGTTTAAGGGGACCCAAGAATCAGCCCCAGCATTTT
TRBJ2-1,-,TRBV2,-,CASRQSKVGGNEQFF,TGTGCCAGCAGACAGTCAAAAGTAGGTGGGAATGAGCAGTTCTTC
TRBJ2-5,-,TRBV5-4,-,CASSLAGALETQYF,TGTGCCAGCAGCTTGGCAGGGGCGTTGGAGACCCAGTACTTC
TRBJ2-7,-,TRBV29-1,-,CSVGEGTLYEQYF,TGCAGCGTTGGTGAGGGGACCTTATACGAGCAGTACTTC
TRBJ2-7,-,TRBV5-1,TRBD2,CASSLEREIHEQYF,TGCGCCAGCAGCTTGGAGCGGGAGATTCACGAGCAGTACTTC
TRBJ2-3,-,TRBV7-3,-,CASSSRFTDTQYF,TGTGCCAGCAGCTCCAGATTCACAGATACGCAGTATTTT
TRBJ2-7,few,TRBV29-1,TRBD2,CSVAGTSGNRGYEQYF,TGCAGCGTTGCCGGGACTAGCGGGAATAGGGGCTACGAGCAGTACTTC
TRBJ1-1,-,TRBV18,-,CASSLNRDTEAFF,TGTGCCAGCTCACTAAACAGGGACACTGAAGCTTTCTTT
TRBJ1-2,-,TRBV30,-,CAWSEGNYGYTF,TGTGCCTGGAGTGAGGGAAACTATGGCTACACCTTC
TRBJ2-5,-,TRBV2,-,CASSVIGETQYF,TGTGCCAGCAGTGTAATCGGAGAGACCCAGTACTTC
TRBJ2-5,few,TRBV7-7,-,CASSLAARGETQYF,TGTGCTAGCAGCTTAGCGGCTAGAGGGGAGACCCAGTACTTC
TRBJ1-2,-,TRBV28,TRBD1,CASRSGTGVGYTF,TGTGCCAGCAGATCCGGGACAGGGGTTGGCTACACCTTC
TRBJ2-1,-,TRBV9,TRBD2,CASSVGAGAVNEQFF,TGTGCCAGCAGCGTAGGAGCGGGAGCGGTGAATGAGCAGTTCTTC